This TCR beta chain was sequenced for a study of T cell repertoires in cytomegalovirus infection. Whole-study results and caveats: Cumulated frequencies of public TCR beta families served to identify carriers of CMV plus the relevant HLA.

Trimming shortened V by 3 bases and J by 2 bases, and 14 bases separated the two germline ends. Germline V CDR1 and CDR2: LNHDA, SQIVND (reference sequence). The CDR3 spans 16 residues. A few counts support this clonotype. The antigen remains undetermined. TCRdb reprocessed the reads with MiXCR, giving one entry per CDR3 protein. The sample contains about 570,000 distinct CDR3 sequences, 40% of which appear only once. The chain couples TRBV19 to TRBJ1-5, with no clear D. Sequences were derived from cultured PBMCs, sampled from culture after CMV antigen stimulation. This sequence originates from a human donor in good health (CMV status not recorded). Some clones in this sample may be carry-over from other donors' samples. Here the CDR3 reads CASSIPWTDGNQPQHF. In nucleotides, the CDR3 is TGTGCCAGTAGTATCCCCTGGACGGATGGCAATCAGCCCCAGCATTTT.